The 29 T cell receptor beta chains presented below share a single source sample, sequenced in a study of blood T cell repertoires in COVID-19. The repertoire was sequenced with immunoSEQ multiplex PCR; TCRdb's copy has only in-frame clones and lacks some. The sample includes roughly 250,000 clones, around four fifths of them seen just once. Sequencing input: peripheral blood. The source is a man in his fifties with acute or convalescent COVID-19.

The chain combines TRBV9 with TRBJ2-5, with 8 bases aligning to TRBD1. The CDR3 covers 12 residues. J lost 5 bases, V lost 6 bases, and 3 bases had no gene match. Germline CDR1 reads SGDLS; CDR2 reads YYNGEE. The CDR3 is CASTGGKETQYF. For the CDR3, the DNA is TGTGCCAGCACAGGGGGCAAGGAGACCCAGTACTTC.

This clone was counted ten times or more. The chain employs TRBV7-9 and TRBJ2-7; 12 nucleotides agree with TRBD2. V lost 1 base and J lost 6; bases outside the gene matches: 1. The CDR3 extends over 14 amino acids. CDR1 SEHNR and CDR2 FQNEAQ come from the germline V gene (reference sequence). This chain's CDR3 is CASSLETSGSEQYF. The CDR3, as DNA: TGTGCCAGCAGCTTAGAGACTAGCGGGAGCGAGCAGTACTTC.

This rearrangement joins TRBV5-1 to TRBJ2-3, with 7 bases fitting TRBD1. Germline lookup yields CDR1 SGHRS and CDR2 YFSETQ. This CDR3 has 14 amino acids. The V gene end was trimmed by 1 base and the J gene end by 2 bases; junction bases not matched to a gene: 1. The CDR3 here is CASSLTGDTDTQYF. In nucleotides, the CDR3 is TGCGCCAGCAGCTTGACAGGGGACACAGATACGCAGTATTTT.

The chain recombines TRBV14 with TRBJ1-1; D is unresolved. The V end lost 0 bases, the J end lost 5 bases, and 16 bases lay between the germline ends. Looked up from germline, CDR1 is SGHDN and CDR2 is FVKESK. This CDR3 is 16 amino acids long. The CDR3 reads CASSQDNEGRETEAFF. In DNA, the CDR3 is TGTGCCAGCAGCCAAGATAACGAGGGCCGGGAAACTGAAGCTTTCTTT.

The chain combines TRBV5-4 with TRBJ1-2; 7 bases align to TRBD1. Germline CDR1 and CDR2: SGHNT and YYREEE (reference sequence). The CDR3 is made up of 14 amino acids. The J segment lost 3 bases and the V segment lost 4 bases, leaving 6 bases of the junction unmatched. This CDR3 reads CASSRATGDYGYTF. The CDR3 region has the DNA TGTGCCAGCAGCCGTGCAACAGGGGACTATGGCTACACCTTC.

The chain employs TRBV11-3 and TRBJ2-5; TRBD2 matches 8 bases. The germline V gene has CDR1 SGHNT and CDR2 YENEEA. This CDR3 region has 17 residues. The V gene end was trimmed by 4 bases and the J gene end by 4 bases; junction bases not matched to a gene: 14. The CDR3 nucleotides read TGTGCCAGCAGCTCTCGGGCGGGAGGTCCAGCTGGAGAGACCCAGTACTTC. Amino acid sequence: CASSSRAGGPAGETQYF.

This clone was detected only a few times. This chain joins TRBV13 and TRBJ1-1; D not resolved. The V gene's germline CDR1 is PRHDT and CDR2 FYEKMQ (reference sequence). Trimming cost V 7 bases and J 2 bases, with 11 bases left between them. There are 13 residues in the CDR3. CDR3 coding DNA: TGTGCCAGCACCCAGCGGGGAAACACTGAAGCTTTCTTT. Its translation is CASTQRGNTEAFF.

The rearrangement joins TRBV6-4 to TRBJ2-1, with 11 bases aligning to TRBD1. CDR1 and CDR2 from the germline V gene are MRHNA and SNTAGT. This CDR3 is 17 amino acids long. V shed 3 bases and J 4 bases; nucleotides not matched to a gene: 8. The CDR3 sequence is CASSEVWTGGKYNEQFF. The CDR3, as DNA: TGTGCCAGCAGTGAAGTATGGACAGGGGGCAAATACAATGAGCAGTTCTTC.

This clone was counted between two and nine times. J is TRBJ1-5 and V is TRBV6-5, with D possibly matching TRBD1 (5 bases). Looked up from germline, CDR1 is MNHEY and CDR2 is SVGAGI. This CDR3 contains 12 residues. The V and J ends lost 6 bases and 4 bases respectively, with 7 bases between them. The CDR3 here is CASREGNQPQHF. The CDR3 DNA is TGTGCCAGCAGGGAGGGGAATCAGCCCCAGCATTTT.

V usage is TRBV5-4 and J usage is TRBJ2-6, with D maybe TRBD2 (5 bases). Germline CDR1 and CDR2: SGHNT and YYREEE (reference sequence). This CDR3 is built from 15 residues. V dropped 1 base and J dropped 2 bases, with 7 bases sitting between them. The CDR3 sequence is CASSLSGTGANVLTF. As DNA, the CDR3 is TGTGCCAGCAGCTTGTCGGGGACTGGGGCCAACGTCCTGACTTTC.

The rearrangement links TRBV7-3 to TRBJ2-4; D perhaps matches TRBD1 (6 bases). The CDR3 is 15 amino acids. CDR1 is SGHTA, CDR2 FQGTGA, per germline. Trimming cost V 0 bases and J 8 bases, with 14 bases left between them. The CDR3 region has the DNA TGTGCCAGCAGCTTAACGGTCCAGGGGCAGGACATTCAGTACTTC. It specifies CASSLTVQGQDIQYF.

The chain recombines TRBV7-6 with TRBJ2-7; 9 nucleotides align to TRBD1. J gave up 3 bases and V 7 bases, and 10 bases lay outside the gene matches. Germline V gene data show CDR1 as SGHVS and CDR2 as FNYEAQ. CDR3 size: 15 residues. The CDR3 DNA reads as TGTGCCAGCACCCTCCGGACAGGGGCCTTCTACGAGCAGTACTTC. Protein: CASTLRTGAFYEQYF.

The chain links TRBV2 to TRBJ2-4; 7 bases match TRBD2. CDR1 and CDR2 from the germline V gene are SNHLY and FYNNEI. With 6 bases clipped from V and 0 bases from J, the junction kept 5 bases outside the gene matches. The CDR3 consists of 15 residues. CDR3 loop: CASRLAGLAKNIQYF. Here the CDR3 DNA reads TGTGCCAGCAGGTTAGCGGGCCTAGCCAAAAACATTCAGTACTTC.

This clone occurred a few times. The chain combines TRBV5-1 with TRBJ2-7; weak D call: TRBD1 (5 bases). This CDR3 has 12 residues. CDR1 SGHRS and CDR2 YFSETQ come from the germline V gene. V dropped 0 bases and J dropped 4 bases, with 5 bases sitting between them. CDR3 nucleotide sequence: TGCGCCAGCAGCTTGGGACAGTACGAGCAGTACTTC. Translating gives CASSLGQYEQYF.

This chain uses TRBV30 with TRBJ1-3, with D hard to call. Germline loops: CDR1 GTSNPN, CDR2 SVGIG (reference sequence). The CDR3 covers 13 residues. Trimming removed 5 bases from V and 0 bases from J, with 8 bases in between. DNA for the CDR3: TGTGCCTGGCACCCGGGCTCTGGAAACACCATATATTTT. This codes for CAWHPGSGNTIYF.

The rearrangement joins TRBV9 to TRBJ1-3, with D possibly being TRBD1 (6 bases). V lost 4 bases to trimming and J lost 0 bases, with 17 bases between them. The CDR3 loop spans 17 amino acids. Germline assignment: CDR1 SGDLS and CDR2 YYNGEE. CDR3 residues: CASSPPPTGLSGNTIYF. The DNA for the CDR3 is TGTGCCAGCAGCCCCCCCCCGACAGGCCTCTCTGGAAACACCATATATTTT.

The chain combines TRBV28 with TRBJ1-5; D might be TRBD1 (6 bases). Germline assignment: CDR1 MDHEN and CDR2 SYDVKM. This CDR3 comprises 15 residues. V gave up 5 bases and J gave up 0 bases, with 11 bases separating them. The CDR3 sequence: CASSPRQVSNQPQHF. Written as DNA, the CDR3 is TGTGCCAGCAGTCCCCGACAGGTTAGCAATCAGCCCCAGCATTTT.

The V and J genes are TRBV28 and TRBJ1-5; a possible D gene is TRBD1 (6 bases). V lost 5 bases and J lost 1, with 9 bases in between. The CDR3 spans 14 residues. Looked up from germline, CDR1 is MDHEN and CDR2 is SYDVKM. The CDR3 spells CASSPDRSNQPQHF. CDR3 bases: TGTGCCAGCAGTCCAGACAGGAGCAATCAGCCCCAGCATTTT.

The chain uses TRBV30 and TRBJ2-3; 11 positions agree with TRBD2. The germline gives CDR1 GTSNPN, CDR2 SVGIG (reference sequence). This CDR3 comprises 15 residues. V lost 0 bases, J lost 3 bases, and 2 bases stayed unmatched. CDR3 DNA sequence: TGTGCCTGGAGTGTTTCTAGCGGGAGGACAGATACGCAGTATTTT. Its translation is CAWSVSSGRTDTQYF. The full variable domain, with the rest looked up from reference TRBV30 and TRBJ2-3, is SQTIHQWPATLVQPVGSPLSLECTVEGTSNPNLYWYRQAAGRGLQLLFYSVGIGQISSEVPQNLSASRPQDRQFILSSKKLLLSDSGFYLCAWSVSSGRTDTQYFGPGTRLTVL.

The rearrangement links TRBV19 to TRBJ2-7; 9 bases are a match to TRBD1. Germline V gene data show CDR1 as LNHDA and CDR2 as SQIVND (reference sequence). Trimming cost V 7 bases and J 2 bases; bases outside gene matches: 9. The CDR3 runs to 15 residues. CDR3 in DNA: TGTGCCAGTACCCCCGGGACAGGGTATACCTACGAGCAGTACTTC. This encodes CASTPGTGYTYEQYF.

The V and J genes are TRBV7-9 and TRBJ1-6; D is unclear. Germline lookup yields CDR1 SEHNR and CDR2 FQNEAQ (reference sequence). CDR3 length: 14 residues. The ends were cut back, 3 bases at V and 7 bases at J, with 10 bases in the middle. CDR3 coding DNA: TGTGCCAGCAGCTTTACAGACCCCAATTCACCCCTCCACTTT. Its translation is CASSFTDPNSPLHF.

The V and J genes are TRBV2 and TRBJ2-1, with 11 nucleotides matching TRBD2. This CDR3 is 16 amino acids long. V lost 8 bases and J lost 9; bases outside the gene matches: 15. The V gene's germline CDR1 is SNHLY and CDR2 FYNNEI. The CDR3 sequence: CASSLAGVGSEGEQFF. The CDR3, as DNA: TGTGCCAGCTCACTAGCGGGAGTTGGGTCCGAGGGTGAGCAGTTCTTC.

J is TRBJ2-7 and V is TRBV27, with 11 bases matching TRBD2. This CDR3 contains 15 residues. From germline, CDR1 is MNHEY and CDR2 SMNVEV (reference sequence). V trimming: 5 bases; J trimming: 2 bases; junction bases outside the gene matches: 5. The CDR3 coding sequence is TGTGCCAGCAGTACCTTAGCGGGAGGGACCTACGAGCAGTACTTC. This encodes CASSTLAGGTYEQYF.

The chain joins TRBV19 to TRBJ1-2, with TRBD1 identical over 9 bases. V lost 7 bases to trimming and J lost 4 bases; unmatched junction nucleotides: 10. The CDR3 has 15 amino acids. The germline V gene encodes CDR1 LNHDA and CDR2 SQIVND (reference sequence). The CDR3 sequence is CASNPRDREGYGYTF. CDR3 nucleotides: TGTGCCAGTAACCCTCGGGACAGGGAAGGCTATGGCTACACCTTC.

This sequence joins TRBV5-5 and TRBJ2-1; unclear D gene. Germline V gene sequence: CDR1 SGHKS, CDR2 YYEKEE (reference sequence). This CDR3 spans 12 amino acids. V lost 1 base and J 7 bases, leaving 6 bases between the germline ends. CDR3: CASSLIRNEQFF. In DNA, the CDR3 is TGTGCCAGCAGCTTGATCAGGAATGAGCAGTTCTTC.

J is TRBJ1-2 and V is TRBV2; D uncertain. This CDR3 is 15 amino acids long. Germline values: CDR1 SNHLY, CDR2 FYNNEI. Trimming cost V 4 bases and J 4 bases, with 16 bases left between them. The CDR3 reads CASSVSGSLGYGYTF. The CDR3 nucleotides read TGTGCCAGCAGTGTGTCTGGATCTCTAGGCTATGGCTACACCTTC. The full variable domain, with the rest looked up from reference TRBV2 and TRBJ1-2, is EPEVTQTPSHQVTQMGQEVILRCVPISNHLYFYWYRQILGQKVEFLVSFYNNEISEKSEIFDDQFSVERPDGSNFTLKIRSTKLEDSAMYFCASSVSGSLGYGYTFGSGTRLTVV.

This chain uses TRBV19 with TRBJ1-4; D unresolved. The CDR3 has 14 amino acids. Germline CDR1 LNHDA, CDR2 SQIVND (reference sequence). The germline V and J ends were trimmed by 5 bases and 4 bases, with 11 bases remaining between them. The CDR3 DNA follows: TGTGCCAGTAGTCTCTACAGTATTAATGAAAAACTGTTTTTT. It yields the protein CASSLYSINEKLFF.

In its sample, this clone was seen a few times. The gene calls are TRBV7-9 and TRBJ1-6; the D is unclear. V was pared by 10 bases and J by 7 bases, with 11 bases between. There are 12 residues in the CDR3. Germline values: CDR1 SEHNR, CDR2 FQNEAQ (reference sequence). The CDR3 DNA follows: TGTGCCACCGCGGCAGCCAATTCACCCCTCCACTTT. It specifies CATAAANSPLHF.

The chain joins TRBV11-2 to TRBJ1-5, with D unresolved. The CDR3 is 13 residues long. The germline CDR1 and CDR2 sequences are SGHAT and FQNNGV. Trimming pared 3 bases from V and 4 bases from J, leaving 7 bases between. This CDR3 is CASSFEENQPQHF. The CDR3 coding sequence is TGTGCCAGCAGCTTCGAAGAGAATCAGCCCCAGCATTTT.